Each of the 25 T cell receptor beta chains below was sequenced from the same sample in a study of breast tumors, draining lymph nodes, adjacent tissues. TCRdb processed the multiplex PCR reads anew with MiXCR; each CDR3 protein has one entry. Among around 150,000 distinct CDR3 sequences, approximately 20% were seen once, and the ten largest hold around 2.6%. Samples came from axillary lymph nodes draining the breast cancer. The sample was axillary lymph node tissue. These receptors came from a female donor with breast cancer. Some clones in this sample may be carry-over from other donors' samples.

This clonotype came up once. A read error is possible here, since a much larger clone lies one base away. The V call is TRBV19, the J call TRBJ2-1; the D gene is possibly TRBD1 (5 bases). The CDR3 length is 12 residues. The germline V gene has CDR1 LNHDA and CDR2 SQIVND (reference sequence). V lost 7 bases and J lost 10, with 14 bases in between. The CDR3 is CASNIRAGEQFF. Here the CDR3 DNA reads TGTGCCAGTAATATCCGGGCAGGGGAGCAGTTCTTC.

This clonotype was picked up many times. The genes are TRBV5-1 and TRBJ2-3; possible D gene TRBD2, 6 bases. V lost 5 bases, J lost 0 bases, and 13 bases lay in between. CDR3 length: 15 amino acids. CDR1 and CDR2 (germline): SGHRS, YFSETQ. CDR3 region: CASSPQEGSTDTQYF. As DNA, the CDR3 is TGCGCCAGCAGTCCCCAGGAGGGAAGCACAGATACGCAGTATTTT.

This clonotype was seen repeatedly, ten times or more. This rearrangement joins TRBV7-8 to TRBJ2-7; D remains unclear. The CDR3 totals 14 residues. Germline CDR1 reads SGHVS; CDR2 reads FQNEAQ. With 5 bases removed from V and 0 bases from J, the gap between germline ends came to 11 bases. CDR3 nucleotides: TGTGCCAGCAGCCCGACGTATAGCTCCTACGAGCAGTACTTC. Its protein product is CASSPTYSSYEQYF.

This clonotype appeared many times. The chain combines TRBV20-1 with TRBJ2-5, with TRBD1 matching 7 bases. The ends lost 1 base at V and 5 bases at J; junction bases unmatched: 4. Germline V gene data show CDR1 as DFQATT and CDR2 as SNEGSKA (reference sequence). The CDR3 covers 13 residues. CDR3 residues: CSARADRDETQYF. CDR3 DNA sequence: TGCAGTGCTAGAGCCGACAGGGATGAGACCCAGTACTTC.

This chain connects TRBV24-1 to TRBJ2-1; D may be TRBD2 (5 bases). There are 15 residues in the CDR3. Germline V CDR1 and CDR2: KGHDR, SFDVKD. Trimming took 5 bases from V and 7 from J, leaving 17 bases between them. The CDR3 DNA sequence: TGTGCCACCAGTGGTTGCGGACTCCAAGGTAATGAGCAGTTCTTC. Translating gives CATSGCGLQGNEQFF.

This clonotype was counted at least ten times. The chain combines TRBV4-1 with TRBJ2-5; 7 positions agree with TRBD2. The CDR3 is made up of 15 amino acids. Germline V gene data show CDR1 as MGHRA and CDR2 as YSYEKL. Trimming at V came to 0 bases and at J to 5 bases, leaving 6 bases not matched to a gene. CDR3 region: CASSQDGGGGETQYF. CDR3 in DNA: TGCGCCAGCAGCCAAGATGGTGGGGGGGGGGAGACCCAGTACTTC.

This clonotype was recorded at least ten times. This chain links TRBV4-2 with TRBJ2-7; D possibly corresponds to TRBD2 (7 bases). Germline V lookup: CDR1 LGHNA, CDR2 YNFKEQ. The CDR3 length is 15 residues. Deletions cut 4 bases from V and 3 bases from J, with 16 bases between. As DNA, the CDR3 is TGTGCCAGCAGCCTCCACCGAGGGGGGGGCTACGAGCAGTACTTC. Translation: CASSLHRGGGYEQYF.

With regard to this clonotype: One end of the junction is discordant with germline, which a read error may explain. This chain links TRBV6-5 with TRBJ2-1; TRBD2 matches 8 bases. CDR1 and CDR2 (germline): MNHEY, SVGAGI. The CDR3 is made up of 16 amino acids. CDR3 DNA sequence: TGCGCCAGCAGTTTGACAGAGCGGGGGATATACAATGAGCAGTTCTTC. Residues: CASSLTERGIYNEQFF.

About this clonotype itself: Given a much more abundant clone one base away, this may be a read error. The chain couples TRBV10-1 to TRBJ2-2; 9 nucleotides match TRBD2. The germline V gene encodes CDR1 WNHNN and CDR2 SYGVQD (reference sequence). CDR3 length: 15 residues. CDR3 coding DNA: TGCGCCAGCTCGGCGGGAGGGCTAAACACCGGGGAGCCGTTTTTT. Amino acid sequence: CASSAGGLNTGEPFF.

In its sample, this clonotype was seen a few times. This chain connects TRBV5-1 to TRBJ2-2, with 9 bases aligning to TRBD2. J was trimmed by 1 base and V by 3 bases; bases with no gene match: 4. The CDR3 length is 16 residues. The germline CDR1 and CDR2 sequences are SGHRS and YFSETQ. CDR3 in amino acids: CASSSGLARNTGELFF. DNA for the CDR3: TGCGCCAGCAGCTCCGGACTAGCGCGGAACACCGGGGAGCTGTTTTTT.

For this clonotype: A read error may explain this, as a much larger clone is one base away. J is TRBJ2-7 and V is TRBV6-5; 7 bases line up with TRBD1. This CDR3 spans 14 amino acids. In germline, CDR1 is MNHEY, CDR2 SVGAGI. The CDR3 loop is CASRPPGTEYGQYF. The DNA of the CDR3 is TGTGCCAGCAGGCCTCCCGGGACAGAGTACGGGCAGTACTTC.

The sample holds a few counts of this clonotype. This chain connects TRBV28 to TRBJ2-7; D unresolved. Germline V CDR1 and CDR2: MDHEN, SYDVKM. CDR3 length: 11 residues. Trimming took off 7 bases at V and 5 bases at J, with 9 bases between the two ends. The CDR3 DNA reads as TGTGCCAGCACCCTAGGAGACGAGCAGTACTTC. Amino acid sequence: CASTLGDEQYF. Complete variable domain (other parts from reference TRBV28 and TRBJ2-7): DVKVTQSSRYLVKRTGEKVFLECVQDMDHENMFWYRQDPGLGLRLIYFSYDVKMKEKGDIPEGYSVSREKKERFSLILESASTNQTSMYLCASTLGDEQYFGPGTRLTVT.

This clonotype was recorded many times. This CDR3 is CASTLSGGYEQYF. The CDR3 DNA sequence: TGTGCCAGCACTCTCAGCGGGGGGTACGAGCAGTACTTC. The rearrangement links TRBV6-6 to TRBJ2-7; 9 bases match TRBD2. The CDR3 spans 13 residues. Germline V CDR1 and CDR2: MNHNY, SVGAGI (reference sequence). Trimming cost V 7 bases and J 4 bases; bases outside gene matches: 5.

This clonotype has more than one count but fewer than ten. The chain employs TRBV7-9 and TRBJ2-5, with 9 bases identical to TRBD2. V was clipped by 1 base and J by 2 bases; unmatched bases: 8. The CDR3 length is 17 residues. CDR1 and CDR2 (germline): SEHNR, FQNEAQ (reference sequence). The CDR3 reads CASSLVSGSRSQETQYF. The CDR3 DNA reads as TGTGCCAGCAGCTTAGTTAGCGGGAGTAGGTCGCAAGAGACCCAGTACTTC.

With respect to this clonotype: A much larger clone sits a single nucleotide away, making a read error possible. The rearrangement uses TRBV9 and TRBJ2-5, with unresolved D. The CDR3 is 15 residues long. Germline V gene lookup returns CDR1 SGDLS and CDR2 YYNGEE. The CDR3 DNA reads as TGTGCCAGCAGCGTAGGCGGTATGGATATGGCGGTCCAGTCCTTC. It encodes CASSVGGMDMAVQSF. The whole variable domain, filled in from reference TRBV9 and TRBJ2-5, reads DSGVTQTPKHLITATGQRVTLRCSPRSGDLSVYWYQQSLDQGLQFLIQYYNGEERAKGNILERFSAQQFPDLHSELNLSSLELGDSALYFCASSVGGMDMAVQSFGPGTRLLVL.

This clonotype was picked up many times. V and J are TRBV7-3 and TRBJ2-3, with D uncertain. V was cut by 0 bases and J by 4 bases, with 5 bases left in between. Germline CDR1 reads SGHTA; CDR2 reads FQGTGA. The CDR3 has 13 residues. CDR3 DNA: TGTGCCAGCAGCTTAACTGGGGCAGATACGCAGTATTTT. Its protein is CASSLTGADTQYF.

This clonotype was counted many times. The gene calls are TRBV6-1 and TRBJ2-3; 7 positions match TRBD2. The V gene end was trimmed by 3 bases and the J gene end by 5 bases; junction bases not matched to a gene: 5. The CDR3 consists of 14 residues. CDR1 is MNHNS, CDR2 SASEGT, per germline. The CDR3 nucleotides read TGTGCCAGCAGTGATTGGCGGGAGCAAGATACGCAGTATTTT. Encoded protein: CASSDWREQDTQYF.

Only a few counts were recorded for this clonotype. The chain recombines TRBV28 with TRBJ1-3; 10 nucleotides agree with TRBD1. Germline assignment: CDR1 MDHEN and CDR2 SYDVKM. CDR3 size: 16 residues. Unmatched junction bases numbered 5, after V lost 4 bases and J lost 2 bases. In nucleotides, the CDR3 is TGTGCCAGCAGTTCAGGCGGACAGGGGGCTGGAAACACCATATATTTT. Protein product: CASSSGGQGAGNTIYF.

At least ten counts were recorded for this clonotype. This chain links TRBV20-1 with TRBJ1-2, with a tentative D call TRBD1 (5 bases). V gave up 1 base and J gave up 2 bases, with 17 bases separating them. CDR3 length: 16 residues. The germline V gene has CDR1 DFQATT and CDR2 SNEGSKA (reference sequence). The CDR3 DNA follows: TGCAGTGCTAGAGGTCCGGCCGGGGACTTAAACTATGGCTACACCTTC. Amino acids: CSARGPAGDLNYGYTF.

The V and J genes are TRBV20-1 and TRBJ2-2, with 10 bases aligning to TRBD2. V was clipped by 3 bases and J by 2 bases; unmatched bases: 6. The CDR3 is made up of 16 amino acids. Germline CDR1 and CDR2: DFQATT and SNEGSKA (reference sequence). CDR3 bases: TGCAGTGCTAGGAGAGCGGGAGGGCCAAACACCGGGGAGCTGTTTTTT. Translating it yields CSARRAGGPNTGELFF.

Regarding this clonotype: This may be a read error: a much more frequent sequence differs by one nucleotide. The chain recombines TRBV19 with TRBJ2-7; D might be TRBD1 or TRBD2, each matching 6 bases. The CDR3 has 14 residues. V was shortened by 3 bases and J by 5 bases, with 14 bases between the two germline ends. Per the germline V gene, CDR1 is LNHDA and CDR2 is SQIVND (reference sequence). In DNA, the CDR3 is TGTGCCAGTAGTATCGTCGGGGGCGCGAACGAGCAGTACTTC. Its protein is CASSIVGGANEQYF.

This chain connects TRBV11-3 to TRBJ1-1; TRBD1 aligns across 8 bases. CDR3 length equals 12 residues. Per germline, CDR1 SGHNT and CDR2 YENEEA. The trim removed 5 bases at V and 10 bases at J, leaving 6 bases unmatched. CDR3 residues: CASSPRTGTAFF. DNA of the CDR3: TGTGCCAGCAGCCCCCGGACAGGGACAGCTTTCTTT.

In the case of this clonotype: The CDR3 carries no conserved terminal phenylalanine or tryptophan, so it likely arises from a read error. The V call is TRBV3-1, the J call TRBJ2-2; 7 nucleotides line up with TRBD2. The CDR3 length is 14 residues. V was pared by 0 bases and J by 6 bases, with 1 base of the junction left unmatched. CDR1 is LGHDT and CDR2 is YNNKEL in the germline V gene (reference sequence). The CDR3 spells CASSQDGRAGELFS. CDR3 coding DNA: TGTGCCAGCAGCCAAGATGGGAGGGCCGGGGAGCTGTTTTCT.

This clonotype was recorded at least ten times. The genes are TRBV11-3 and TRBJ2-1; D gene uncertain. The CDR3 contains 15 residues. V was clipped by 0 bases and J by 2 bases, with 8 bases between them. The germline V gene encodes CDR1 SGHNT and CDR2 YENEEA. The DNA of the CDR3 is TGTGCCAGCAGCTTAGACCCCACTACCTACAATGAGCAGTTCTTC. Translating it yields CASSLDPTTYNEQFF.

The V and J genes are TRBV7-9 and TRBJ1-4, with TRBD1 as a possible D gene (6 bases). Deletions cut 11 bases from V and 6 bases from J, with 16 bases between. Germline V lookup: CDR1 SEHNR, CDR2 FQNEAQ (reference sequence). The CDR3 is 13 residues long. CDR3 region: CAVYRDRHEKLFF. The CDR3 bases are TGTGCCGTCTACAGGGACCGGCATGAAAAACTGTTTTTT.